This T cell receptor (beta chain) derives from a study of T cells in localized non-small cell lung cancer. The method was immunoSEQ multiplex PCR; TCRdb's version includes in-frame clones alone and lacks a portion of them. There are some 85,000 clones in the sample; 80% occur only once, and 15% to 20% lies in the top ten. Study findings and constraints: There was higher T cell clonality in uninvolved adjacent lung than in tumor, and it was highest there. Only one tumor region was sequenced, so heterogeneity remains possible.

To note about this clone: Its matching antigen is unknown.

Germline V lookup: CDR1 MNHEY, CDR2 SMNVEV (reference sequence). The germline V and J ends were trimmed by 4 bases and 4 bases, with 11 bases remaining between them. The length of the CDR3 is 14 residues. The receptor comes from a man between 40 and 70 years old with stage II squamous cell lung carcinoma. This specimen was PBMCs, taken before any cancer treatment. The rearrangement uses TRBV27 and TRBJ1-3, with D perhaps TRBD1 (6 bases). The CDR3 coding sequence is TGTGCCAGCAGTTCGTCGGGGGCGGGAAACACCATATATTTT. It is translated as CASSSSGAGNTIYF.